The clone carrying this T cell receptor (beta chain) was counted ten times or more. The data belong to a study of Graves' ophthalmopathy and Graves' hyperthyroidism. This CDR3 has 16 amino acids. Losses at the gene ends were 2 bases for V and 0 bases for J; bases not matched to a gene: 4. Germline V gene sequence: CDR1 SGHRS, CDR2 YFSETQ. Beta-chain TCR CDR3 regions were amplified from RNA transcripts. In the first round, RT-PCR was carried out with HTBI primers, and a multiplex PCR formed the second round. One entry per CDR3 protein, called by TCRdb with MiXCR from the multiplex PCR reads. The data contain about 480,000 distinct CDR3 sequences, under 15% of them singletons.

What was sequenced was blood. This TCR came from a woman in her twenties or thirties with Graves' ophthalmopathy. The chain has TRBV5-1 and TRBJ1-3; 8 bases line up with TRBD1. CDR3 DNA sequence: TGCGCCAGCAGCTTCGCGGACAGGGACTCTGGAAACACCATATATTTT. Its translation is CASSFADRDSGNTIYF.